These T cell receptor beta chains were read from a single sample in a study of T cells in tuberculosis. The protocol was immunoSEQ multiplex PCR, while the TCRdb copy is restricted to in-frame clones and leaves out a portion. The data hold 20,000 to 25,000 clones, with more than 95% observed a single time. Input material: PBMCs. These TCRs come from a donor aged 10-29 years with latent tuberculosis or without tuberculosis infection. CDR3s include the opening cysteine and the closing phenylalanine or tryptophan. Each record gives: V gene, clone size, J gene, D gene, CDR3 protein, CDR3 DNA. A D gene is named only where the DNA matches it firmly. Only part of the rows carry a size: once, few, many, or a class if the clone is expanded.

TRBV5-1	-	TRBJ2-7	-	CASSLAQGRREQYF	TGCGCCAGCAGCTTAGCACAGGGGAGGCGCGAGCAGTACTTC
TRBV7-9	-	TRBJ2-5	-	CASSLGVPQETQYF	TGTGCCAGCAGCTTAGGAGTGCCTCAAGAGACCCAGTACTTC
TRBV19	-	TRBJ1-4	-	CASSYIATNEKLFF	TGTGCCAGTTCTTATATTGCAACTAATGAAAAACTGTTTTTT
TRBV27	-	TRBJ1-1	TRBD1	CASSHRDRGTTEAFF	TGTGCCAGCAGTCATAGGGACAGGGGGACCACTGAAGCTTTCTTT
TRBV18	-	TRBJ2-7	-	CASSPNSYEQYF	TGTGCCAGCTCACCTAATAGCTACGAGCAGTACTTC
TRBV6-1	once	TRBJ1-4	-	CASRGLHSNEKLFF	TGTGCCAGCAGGGGACTCCACTCTAATGAAAAACTGTTTTTT
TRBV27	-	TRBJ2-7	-	CASSPATGIGQYF	TGTGCCAGCAGCCCGGCTACAGGGATCGGGCAGTACTTC
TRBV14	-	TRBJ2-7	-	CASSQDAGFSYYEQYF	TGTGCCAGCAGCCAAGATGCGGGTTTTTCATACTACGAGCAGTACTTC
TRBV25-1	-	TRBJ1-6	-	CATLESSYNSPLHF	TGTGCCACCTTGGAGAGCTCCTATAATTCACCCCTCCACTTT
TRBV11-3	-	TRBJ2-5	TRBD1	CASSSWTGLLETQYF	TGTGCCAGCAGCTCCTGGACAGGGCTGTTAGAGACCCAGTACTTC
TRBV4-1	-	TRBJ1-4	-	CASSRQVNEKLFF	TGCGCCAGCAGCCGACAGGTTAATGAAAAACTGTTTTTT
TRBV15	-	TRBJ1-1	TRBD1	CATSRDPGTGSEAFF	TGTGCCACCAGCAGAGATCCCGGGACAGGATCCGAAGCTTTCTTT
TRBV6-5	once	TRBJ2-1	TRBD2	CASSLSSGAVEQFF	TGTGCCAGCAGTCTTTCTAGCGGGGCGGTTGAGCAGTTCTTC
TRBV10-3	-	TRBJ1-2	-	CAISPETGVDYGYTF	TGTGCCATCAGTCCGGAAACGGGGGTAGATTATGGCTACACCTTC
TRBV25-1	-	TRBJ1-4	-	CASSVSLDEKLFF	TGTGCCAGCAGTGTAAGTCTAGACGAAAAACTGTTTTTT
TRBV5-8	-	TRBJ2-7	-	CASSWGTINIYEQYF	TGTGCCAGCAGCTGGGGGACAATTAATATCTACGAGCAGTACTTC
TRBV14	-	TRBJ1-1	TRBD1	CASSQRTGMNTEAFF	TGTGCCAGCAGCCAGAGGACAGGTATGAACACTGAAGCTTTCTTT
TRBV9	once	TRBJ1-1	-	CASSVALVNTEAFF	TGTGCCAGCAGCGTAGCTCTAGTGAACACTGAAGCTTTCTTT
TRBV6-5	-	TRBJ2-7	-	CASSYRMTVNYEQYF	TGTGCCAGCAGTTACCGGATGACAGTAAACTACGAGCAGTACTTC
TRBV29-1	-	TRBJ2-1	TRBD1	CSVEGTGLFF	TGCAGCGTTGAAGGGACAGGGCTGTTCTTC
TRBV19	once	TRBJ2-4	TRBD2	CASSRRENVLAKNIQYF	TGTGCCAGTAGTAGGCGGGAGAACGTCCTAGCCAAAAACATTCAGTACTTC
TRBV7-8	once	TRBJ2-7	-	CASSSGVDYEQYF	TGTGCCAGCAGCTCAGGGGTAGACTACGAGCAGTACTTC
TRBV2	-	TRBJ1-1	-	CASSFGRLNTEAFF	TGTGCCAGCAGTTTTGGCAGGTTAAACACTGAAGCTTTCTTT
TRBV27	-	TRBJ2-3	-	CASSLPGADTQYF	TGTGCCAGCAGTTTACCAGGGGCCGATACGCAGTATTTT
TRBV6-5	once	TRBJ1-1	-	CASSYSLGATTEAFF	TGTGCCAGCAGTTACTCACTGGGGGCGACCACTGAAGCTTTCTTT
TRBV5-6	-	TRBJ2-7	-	CASSDRRDILYEQYF	TGTGCCAGCAGCGACCGCCGGGACATCCTCTACGAGCAGTACTTC
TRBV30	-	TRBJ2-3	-	CAWSVQGVRTDTQYF	TGTGCCTGGAGTGTACAAGGGGTACGCACAGATACGCAGTATTTT
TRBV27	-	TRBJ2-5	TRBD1	CASRRGGGGETQYF	TGTGCCAGCAGGCGAGGGGGCGGTGGGGAGACCCAGTACTTC
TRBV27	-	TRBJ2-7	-	CASRYRDNYSYEQYF	TGTGCCAGCAGGTACCGGGACAACTACTCCTACGAGCAGTACTTC
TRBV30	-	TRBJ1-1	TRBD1	CAWGLQGLVTEAFF	TGTGCCTGGGGATTACAGGGGTTGGTCACTGAAGCTTTCTTT
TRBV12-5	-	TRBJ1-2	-	CASGLLQLDGYTF	TGTGCTAGTGGTTTGTTACAGTTGGATGGCTACACCTTC
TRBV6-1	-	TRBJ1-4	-	CASSVNMSREKLFF	TGTGCCAGCAGTGTAAATATGAGTCGTGAAAAACTGTTTTTT
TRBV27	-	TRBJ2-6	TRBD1	CASSSRDRVHSGANVLTF	TGTGCCAGCAGTTCCCGGGACAGGGTCCACTCTGGGGCCAACGTCCTGACTTTC
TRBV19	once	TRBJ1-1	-	CASNFQGTSEAFF	TGTGCCAGTAATTTTCAGGGGACATCTGAAGCTTTCTTT
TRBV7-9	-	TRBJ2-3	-	CASSFRQVDFTDTQYF	TGTGCCAGCAGCTTTAGACAGGTCGATTTCACAGATACGCAGTATTTT
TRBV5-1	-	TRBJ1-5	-	CASSLDYRSNQPQHF	TGCGCCAGCAGCTTGGATTATCGTAGCAATCAGCCCCAGCATTTT
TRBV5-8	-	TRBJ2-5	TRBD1	CASSRVVRDRGKETQYF	TGTGCCAGCAGCCGGGTGGTCAGGGACAGGGGGAAAGAGACCCAGTACTTC
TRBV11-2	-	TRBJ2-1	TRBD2	CASSFGGDEQFF	TGTGCCAGCAGCTTCGGGGGGGATGAGCAGTTCTTC
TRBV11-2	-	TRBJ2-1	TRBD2	CASSPGGAGGLNEQFF	TGTGCCAGCAGCCCTGGGGGGGCGGGAGGTCTGAATGAGCAGTTCTTC
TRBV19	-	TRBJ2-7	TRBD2	CASESGGSSYEQYF	TGTGCCAGTGAGAGCGGGGGCAGCTCCTACGAGCAGTACTTC
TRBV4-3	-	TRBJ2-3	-	CASSQETGFMDTQYF	TGCGCCAGCAGCCAAGAGACGGGGTTCATGGATACGCAGTATTTT
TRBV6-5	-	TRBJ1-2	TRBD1	CASSPPPGTGAVYTF	TGTGCCAGCAGTCCCCCCCCCGGTACAGGGGCTGTGTACACCTTC
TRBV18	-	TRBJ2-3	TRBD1	CASSPNGQGADTQYF	TGTGCCAGCTCACCAAATGGACAGGGAGCAGATACGCAGTATTTT
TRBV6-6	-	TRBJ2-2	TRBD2	CASSQLAGGITGELFF	TGTGCCAGCAGTCAGCTAGCGGGGGGCATCACCGGGGAGCTGTTTTTT
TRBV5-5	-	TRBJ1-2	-	CANSDHPYGYTF	TGTGCCAACTCCGATCACCCCTATGGCTACACCTTC
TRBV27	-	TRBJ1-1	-	CASSKRGGNTEAFF	TGTGCCAGCAGCAAAAGGGGGGGGAACACTGAAGCTTTCTTT
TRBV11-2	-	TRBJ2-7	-	CASSTTFPRLGIRSYEQYF	TGTGCCAGCAGCACAACGTTTCCAAGGCTAGGCATCCGCTCCTACGAGCAGTACTTC
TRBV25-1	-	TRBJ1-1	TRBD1	CASRGQGVTEAFF	TGTGCCAGCCGGGGACAGGGGGTCACTGAAGCTTTCTTT
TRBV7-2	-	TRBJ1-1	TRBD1	CASSGRTGSTEAFF	TGTGCCAGCAGCGGACGGACAGGGTCCACTGAAGCTTTCTTT
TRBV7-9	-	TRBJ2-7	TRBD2	CASSLASGGLFYEQYF	TGTGCCAGCAGCTTAGCTTCCGGGGGGTTGTTCTACGAGCAGTACTTC
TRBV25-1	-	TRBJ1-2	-	CASRERAGYGYTF	TGTGCCAGCCGAGAGAGAGCAGGCTATGGCTACACCTTC
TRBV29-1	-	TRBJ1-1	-	CSVGLIAGTEAFF	TGCAGCGTTGGGCTTATTGCGGGCACTGAAGCTTTCTTT
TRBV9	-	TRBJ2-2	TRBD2	CASSRTSGRGTGELFF	TGTGCCAGTAGCAGAACAAGCGGGAGGGGGACCGGGGAGCTGTTTTTT
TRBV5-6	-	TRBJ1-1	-	CASSLDRRGGAFF	TGTGCCAGCAGCTTGGATAGGCGGGGAGGAGCTTTCTTT
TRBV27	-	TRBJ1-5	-	CASRLGLNQPQHF	TGTGCCAGCAGACTGGGGCTAAATCAGCCCCAGCATTTT
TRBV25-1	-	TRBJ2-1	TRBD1	CASSEWSGTGEGNEQFF	TGTGCCAGCAGTGAATGGTCCGGGACAGGGGAGGGCAATGAGCAGTTCTTC
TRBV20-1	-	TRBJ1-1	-	CSATVNTEAFF	TGCAGTGCTACCGTTAACACTGAAGCTTTCTTT
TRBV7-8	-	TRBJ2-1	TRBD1	CASSLVPGRGQGRNEQFF	TGTGCCAGCAGCTTAGTCCCCGGAAGGGGACAGGGGCGCAATGAGCAGTTCTTC
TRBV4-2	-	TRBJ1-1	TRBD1	CASSRDGQGGTEAFF	TGTGCCAGCAGCCGAGATGGACAGGGGGGAACTGAAGCTTTCTTT
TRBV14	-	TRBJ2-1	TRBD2	CASSQELAVNNEQFF	TGTGCCAGCAGCCAAGAACTAGCGGTTAACAATGAGCAGTTCTTC